The clone carrying this T cell receptor (beta chain) turned up a few times. The antigen is unknown. The CDR3 consists of 13 residues. Unmatched junction bases numbered 8, after V lost 7 bases and J lost 6 bases. The germline V gene encodes CDR1 SQVTM and CDR2 ANQGSEA. This entry comes from a study of OX40 agonist ivuxolimab in advanced cancers. Study-level background: With a range of roughly 20 to 80, age averaged approximately 55 years, and around 83% were male. Partial responses were observed in three patients, of whom one had hepatocellular carcinoma and two had cutaneous melanoma. Study-wide results and limits: Within 6 weeks, CD4+ and CD8+ blood T cells expanded clonally at 0.1 to 3.0 mg/kg. On average, a greater number of expanded clones characterised CD8+ T cells relative to CD4+.

Using immunoSEQ multiplex PCR, the repertoire was profiled, and TCRdb retains in-frame clones only, with some absent. The data show under 40,000 clones, with around nine tenths seen just once and approximately 0.9% held by the top ten. The origin of this receptor is an adult with an advanced solid tumor such as melanoma, head and neck, liver or kidney cancer. The sequencing used CD4+ or CD8+ T cells sorted from blood, collected in a trial of the OX40 agonist ivuxolimab. The V and J genes are TRBV29-1 and TRBJ2-1, with 8 bases lining up with TRBD2. DNA for the CDR3: TGCAGCGCGGGGGGACTAGGAGCCAATGAGCAGTTCTTC. As protein: CSAGGLGANEQFF.